The present T cell receptor (beta chain) was sequenced within a study of T cell responses to AZD1222 COVID-19 vaccine. Trimming shortened V by 0 bases and J by 8 bases, and 7 bases separated the two germline ends. Germline CDR1 GTSNPN, CDR2 SVGIG (reference sequence). This CDR3 contains 11 residues. This clone was counted a few times. Its antigen is unidentified. Sequencing was performed with immunoSEQ multiplex PCR; in TCRdb, only in-frame clones are kept and a portion is missing. This table has fewer than 130,000 clones, 80% to 95% appearing once. Whole-study findings and limits: Nearly half of spike-specific TCRs reportedly target variant regions that are unmutated in the B.1.351 and B.1.1.7 variants. The CD4 TCRs associated with vaccination extended across spike and predominated at 160-218 and 743-854. Possibly, clonal diversity was underestimated; donors were largely white British and included more females.

Sequencing was performed on peripheral blood, taken on day 0 of AZD1222 vaccination. The TCR originated in an adult in good health. J is TRBJ1-2 and V is TRBV30; the D is unclear. The CDR3 nucleotides read TGTGCCTGGAGTGTACTATACGGCTACACCTTC. Translating gives CAWSVLYGYTF.